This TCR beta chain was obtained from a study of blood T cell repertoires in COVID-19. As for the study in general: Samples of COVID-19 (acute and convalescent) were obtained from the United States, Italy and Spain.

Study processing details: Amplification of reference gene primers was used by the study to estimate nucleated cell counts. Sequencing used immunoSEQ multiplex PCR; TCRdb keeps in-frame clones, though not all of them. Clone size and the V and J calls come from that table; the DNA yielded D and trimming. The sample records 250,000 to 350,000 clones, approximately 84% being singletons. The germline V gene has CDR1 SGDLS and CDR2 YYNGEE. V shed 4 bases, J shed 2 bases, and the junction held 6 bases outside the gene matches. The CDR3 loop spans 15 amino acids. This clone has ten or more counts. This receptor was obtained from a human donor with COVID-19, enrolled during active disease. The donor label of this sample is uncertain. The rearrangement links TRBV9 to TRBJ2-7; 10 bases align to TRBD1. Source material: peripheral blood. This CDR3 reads CASSPGQGGTYEQYF. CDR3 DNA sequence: TGTGCCAGCAGCCCTGGACAGGGGGGAACCTACGAGCAGTACTTC.